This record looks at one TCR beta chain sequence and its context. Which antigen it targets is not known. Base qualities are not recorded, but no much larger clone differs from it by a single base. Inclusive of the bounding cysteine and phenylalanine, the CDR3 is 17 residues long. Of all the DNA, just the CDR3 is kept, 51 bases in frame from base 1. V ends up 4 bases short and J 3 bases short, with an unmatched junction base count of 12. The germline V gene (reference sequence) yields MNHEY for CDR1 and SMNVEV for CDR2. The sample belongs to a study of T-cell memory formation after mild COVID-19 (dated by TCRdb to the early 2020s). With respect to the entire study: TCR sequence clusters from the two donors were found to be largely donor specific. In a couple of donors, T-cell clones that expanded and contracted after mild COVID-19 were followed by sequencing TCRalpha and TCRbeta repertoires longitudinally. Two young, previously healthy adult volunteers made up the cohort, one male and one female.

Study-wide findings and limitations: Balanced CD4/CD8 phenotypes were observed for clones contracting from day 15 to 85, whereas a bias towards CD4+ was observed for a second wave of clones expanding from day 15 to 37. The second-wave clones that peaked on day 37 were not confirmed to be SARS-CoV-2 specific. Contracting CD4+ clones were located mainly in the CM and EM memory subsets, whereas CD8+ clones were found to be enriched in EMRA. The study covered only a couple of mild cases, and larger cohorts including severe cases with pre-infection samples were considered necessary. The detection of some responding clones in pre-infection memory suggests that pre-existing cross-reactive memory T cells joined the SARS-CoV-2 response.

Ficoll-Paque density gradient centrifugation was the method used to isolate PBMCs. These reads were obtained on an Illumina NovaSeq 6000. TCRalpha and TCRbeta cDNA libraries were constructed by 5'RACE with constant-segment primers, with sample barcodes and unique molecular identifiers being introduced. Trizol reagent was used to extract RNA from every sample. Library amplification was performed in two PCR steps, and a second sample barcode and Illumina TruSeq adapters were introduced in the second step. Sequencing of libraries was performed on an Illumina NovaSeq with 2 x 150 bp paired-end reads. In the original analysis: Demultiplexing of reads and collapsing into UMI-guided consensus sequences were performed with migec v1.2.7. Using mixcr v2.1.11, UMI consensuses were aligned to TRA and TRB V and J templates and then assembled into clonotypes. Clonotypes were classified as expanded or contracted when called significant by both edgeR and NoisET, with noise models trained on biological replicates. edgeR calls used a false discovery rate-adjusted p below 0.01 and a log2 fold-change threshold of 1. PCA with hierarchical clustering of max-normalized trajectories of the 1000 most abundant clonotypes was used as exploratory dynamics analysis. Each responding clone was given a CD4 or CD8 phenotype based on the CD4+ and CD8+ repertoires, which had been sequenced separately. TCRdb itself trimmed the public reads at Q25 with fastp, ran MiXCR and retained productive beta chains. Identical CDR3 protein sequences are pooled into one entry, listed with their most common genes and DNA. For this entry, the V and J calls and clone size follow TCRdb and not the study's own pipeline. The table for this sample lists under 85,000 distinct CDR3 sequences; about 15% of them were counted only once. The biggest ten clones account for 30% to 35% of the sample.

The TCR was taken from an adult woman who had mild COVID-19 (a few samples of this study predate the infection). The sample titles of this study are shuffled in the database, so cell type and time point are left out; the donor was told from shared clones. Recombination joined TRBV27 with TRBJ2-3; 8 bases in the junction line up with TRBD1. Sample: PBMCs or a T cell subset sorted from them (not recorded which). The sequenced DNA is TGTGCCAGCAGTTCTTACTGGACAGGGAGTGGAACAGATACGCAGTATTTT. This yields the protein CASSSYWTGSGTDTQYF.